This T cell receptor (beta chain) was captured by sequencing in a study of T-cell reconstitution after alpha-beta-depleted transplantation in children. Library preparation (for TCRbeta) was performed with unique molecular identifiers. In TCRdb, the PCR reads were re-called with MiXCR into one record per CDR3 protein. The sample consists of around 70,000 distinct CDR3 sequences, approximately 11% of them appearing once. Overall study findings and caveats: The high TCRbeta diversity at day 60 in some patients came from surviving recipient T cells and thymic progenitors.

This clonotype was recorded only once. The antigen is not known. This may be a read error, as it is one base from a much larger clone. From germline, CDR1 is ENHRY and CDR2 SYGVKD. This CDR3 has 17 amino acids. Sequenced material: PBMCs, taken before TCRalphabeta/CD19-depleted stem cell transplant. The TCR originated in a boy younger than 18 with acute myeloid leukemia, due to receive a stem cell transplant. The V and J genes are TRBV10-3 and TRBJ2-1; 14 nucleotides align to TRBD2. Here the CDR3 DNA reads TGTGCCATCAGTGACCTTCCGACTAGCGGGGGGGACAATGACCAGTTCTTC. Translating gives CAISDLPTSGGDNDQFF.